This T cell receptor beta chain was identified in a study of regulatory T cells in long-lasting Graves disease. The time point is: newly diagnosed GD, antithyroid drugs for less than 3 months. PBMCs provided the RNA from which the TCR library was made. Losses at the gene ends were 2 bases for V and 2 bases for J; bases not matched to a gene: 6. The CDR3 loop spans 16 amino acids. Germline CDR1 reads LNHDA; CDR2 reads SQIVND (reference sequence). In building TCR beta libraries, iRepertoire HTBI primers were used together with Arm-PCR of CDR3 regions. TCRdb processed the multiplex PCR reads anew with MiXCR; each CDR3 protein has one entry. The sample lists hundreds of thousands of distinct CDR3 sequences, approximately 13% seen once, with roughly 10% in the top ten. A further study also used this sample, focusing on T cells in Graves' hyperthyroidism and ophthalmopathy.

This receptor was obtained from a young man with Graves disease. The chain employs TRBV19 and TRBJ2-1; 7 positions match TRBD2. Sequences were derived from peripheral blood mononuclear cells (PBMCs), sampled at new diagnosis, from a patient treated with antithyroid drugs. Here the CDR3 reads CASSIFVGTTYNEQFF. CDR3 in DNA: TGTGCCAGTAGTATATTCGTAGGGACTACCTACAATGAGCAGTTCTTC.